This T cell receptor beta chain was captured in a study of T cells in tuberculosis. Germline CDR1 is SNHLY and CDR2 is FYNNEI. V gave up 6 bases and J gave up 10 bases, with 12 bases separating them. CDR3 length equals 11 residues. Clones were read by immunoSEQ multiplex PCR, and TCRdb kept only the in-frame ones, dropping some. The sample consists of about 58,000 clones, approximately 85% of them appearing once. Thawed, overnight-rested PBMC were stained with GMM-loaded CD1B tetramer, viability dye and anti-CD3, then sorted. The lipid loaded on the CD1B tetramers was C32 glucose monomycolate from Rhodococcus equi. CD14-expressing monocytes were removed from PBMC before cryopreservation and sorting.

The material sequenced was CD1b-GMM tetramer-negative cells sorted from PBMCs. The source of this sequence is an adult woman with latent tuberculosis. The V call is TRBV2, the J call TRBJ1-1; no firm D call. The CDR3 reads CASSTARLAFF. The CDR3, as DNA: TGTGCCAGCAGCACAGCCCGGTTAGCTTTCTTT.